These 12 T cell receptor beta chains share one sample of origin, sequenced in a study of blood T cell repertoires in COVID-19. TCRdb keeps only in-frame clones here, not all; method: immunoSEQ multiplex PCR. The sample consists of 380,000 or so clones, 88% of them appearing once. The sample comprised PBMCs or T cells enriched from blood (not recorded which). These TCRs come from a woman aged 40 to 49 with acute COVID-19.

The V gene is TRBV10-2, the J gene TRBJ1-3, with 8 bases aligning to TRBD1. Looked up from germline, CDR1 is WSHSY and CDR2 is SAAADI. With V trimmed by 8 bases and J by 7 bases, 7 bases remained unmatched. The CDR3 totals 13 residues. This CDR3 is CASQTGDGNTIYF. CDR3 DNA: TGCGCCAGCCAGACAGGGGACGGCAACACCATATATTTT.

This clone was counted a single time. J is TRBJ1-4 and V is TRBV25-1; TRBD1 matches 8 bases. With 4 bases clipped from V and 10 bases from J, the junction kept 11 bases outside the gene matches. Germline V gene lookup returns CDR1 MGHDK and CDR2 SYGVNS. CDR3 size: 15 residues. As DNA, the CDR3 is TGTGCCAGCAGTGCCAGGGCAGGGGGCGTAGGAAAACTGTTTTTT. This translates into CASSARAGGVGKLFF.

This clone has just one count. The genes are TRBV5-8 and TRBJ1-5; tentative D call: TRBD1 (5 bases). Per germline, CDR1 SGHTS and CDR2 YDEGEE. Trimming removed 2 bases at V and 6 bases at J, with 9 bases between. The CDR3 length is 13 residues. DNA for the CDR3: TGTGCCAGCAGCTTCATCGGGGGTCAGCCCCAGCATTTT. Its protein product is CASSFIGGQPQHF.

The chain employs TRBV27 and TRBJ1-1; D possibly corresponds to TRBD1 (5 bases). This CDR3 is built from 13 residues. Trimming left V 2 bases short and J 6 bases short, with 10 bases between. Germline CDR1 is MNHEY and CDR2 is SMNVEV (reference sequence). This chain's CDR3 is CASSLRQGSEAFF. In DNA, the CDR3 is TGTGCCAGCAGTTTACGCCAGGGATCTGAAGCTTTCTTT.

V is TRBV6-5 and J is TRBJ2-7, with 7 bases aligning to TRBD2. The J segment lost 2 bases and the V segment lost 2 bases, leaving 6 bases of the junction unmatched. Germline values: CDR1 MNHEY, CDR2 SVGAGI. The CDR3 length is 15 residues. This CDR3 reads CASSYGRGSTYEQYF. CDR3 DNA sequence: TGTGCCAGCAGTTACGGGCGGGGGTCCACCTACGAGCAGTACTTC.

The chain couples TRBV6-1 to TRBJ1-3; TRBD1 agrees at 9 bases. Germline CDR1 MNHNS, CDR2 SASEGT. The CDR3 runs to 16 residues. Unmatched junction bases numbered 6, after V lost 2 bases and J lost 4 bases. The CDR3 DNA follows: TGTGCCAGCAGTGAACAAGGGACAGGGACGGGAAACACCATATATTTT. This gives the protein CASSEQGTGTGNTIYF.

The chain couples TRBV5-1 to TRBJ2-7, with no clear D. The CDR3 totals 11 residues. Looked up from germline, CDR1 is SGHRS and CDR2 is YFSETQ. The germline V and J ends were trimmed by 5 bases and 7 bases, with 10 bases remaining between them. The CDR3 region is CASSGSKEQYF. The CDR3 region has the DNA TGCGCCAGCAGTGGTAGTAAAGAGCAGTACTTC.

The V call is TRBV3-1 (or the pseudogene TRBV3-2), the J call TRBJ1-6, with TRBD1 matching 7 bases. V was pared by 1 base and J by 0 bases, with 3 bases of the junction left unmatched. CDR1 LGHDT and CDR2 YNNKEL come from the germline V gene (reference sequence). The CDR3 loop spans 17 amino acids. The CDR3 protein is CASSQVGGGSYNSPLHF. In nucleotides, the CDR3 is TGTGCCAGCAGCCAAGTAGGGGGCGGCTCCTATAATTCACCCCTCCACTTT.

This clone came up once. The J gene is TRBJ1-1, the V gene TRBV5-1; maybe TRBD1 (6 bases). The germline gives CDR1 SGHRS, CDR2 YFSETQ. This CDR3 is built from 16 residues. V gave up 3 bases and J gave up 0 bases, with 15 bases separating them. CDR3 protein: CASSYQTGLMNTEAFF. DNA for the CDR3: TGCGCCAGCAGCTACCAAACAGGGTTGATGAACACTGAAGCTTTCTTT.

The chain has TRBV30 and TRBJ1-6; 8 positions agree with TRBD1. Germline trimming cut 1 base from V and 5 bases from J; bases unmatched to any gene: 7. Per germline, CDR1 GTSNPN and CDR2 SVGIG (reference sequence). The CDR3 has 16 residues. This CDR3 reads CAWSAAGGPNNSPLHF. The CDR3 bases are TGTGCCTGGAGTGCGGCAGGGGGCCCTAATAATTCACCCCTCCACTTT.

The chain is built from TRBV21-1 and TRBJ2-7; whether TRBD1, the table's D call, matches the DNA was not checked. TRBV21-1 is shown as a pseudogene. This CDR3 contains 15 residues. The CDR3 reads CASSPQGDRFYEQYF. DNA of the CDR3: TGTGCCAGCAGCCCCCAGGGGGACAGGTTCTACGAGCAGTACTTC.

This clone is a singleton in its sample. The chain couples TRBV6-5 to TRBJ1-1; a weak D match, TRBD1 (6 bases). Deletions cut 8 bases from V and 6 bases from J, with 10 bases between. This CDR3 spans 11 amino acids. Germline CDR1 reads MNHEY; CDR2 reads SVGAGI. The CDR3 protein is CASPGVSEAFF. The DNA for the CDR3 is TGTGCCAGCCCAGGGGTCTCTGAAGCTTTCTTT.